Listed here is a single T cell receptor (beta chain). The antigen it recognizes is unknown. The sample holds no much larger clone one base away, and base qualities are not on file. The donors were healthy, HIV-negative adults who had no recently reported acute infections or vaccinations. Every donor was a Caucasian adult residing in Nashville, Tennessee, USA. For unsorted samples, 70 million to 95 million PBMCs were counted, and genomic DNA was extracted using the QIAamp DNA Blood Mini kit. After blood collection by leukapheresis, PBMCs were isolated using Ficoll-Histopaque density gradient centrifugation and then cryopreserved in the vapor phase of liquid nitrogen. The sample belongs to a study of shared clonotypes between healthy human individuals (dated by TCRdb to between 2020 and 2021). Notes on the research overall: The cohort included three men and a couple of women between 18 and 49 years of age. To estimate repertoire size and how much clonotypes are shared between individuals, the study performed deep sequencing of blood TCR repertoires from five healthy adults. Libraries were prepared and TCR repertoires were sequenced by different laboratories using diverse techniques, in order to increase sequencing depth and limit assay-specific biases. Each donor's leukapheresis produced roughly between roughly 0.85 and 9.5 billion PBMCs.

On the study overall, not on this receptor specifically: The genetic and exposure-history diversity represented was limited by the small number of donors. Sampling was restricted to blood, and TCR repertoires in tissue are likely to differ from TCR repertoires in blood. Based on pairwise subsampling, the degree of clonotype sharing among donors was expected to be affected by sequencing depth.

Using the deep immunoSEQ assay, multiplex PCR amplified TCR CDR3 regions from genomic DNA. Extracted genomic DNA from each cell subset was distributed evenly across all wells of several immunoSEQ 96-well plates, and each plate was treated as a replicate. For unsorted PBMC, each replicate PCR was loaded with about 300 ng genomic DNA, equivalent to tens of thousands of T cell genomes. Ten immunoSEQ deep assay plates were used to sequence unsorted PBMC genomic DNA. Purified libraries were quantified with a Qubit 3.0 fluorometer, sized on a Bioanalyzer 2100, and re-quantified with the KAPA Library Quantification kit. Every immunoSEQ 96-well plate was sequenced on a dedicated single-read 150-cycle Illumina NextSeq 550 flow cell. On the study's bioinformatics: Because the immunoSEQ output included only junctional sequences and no quality scores, the filtering could not be the same as the filtering used for full-length reads. To assign V/J genes and CDR3, sequences were annotated using PyIR, a Python wrapper for IgBLAST v1.9, with IMGT germline references. Any read was removed if the V/J assignment was weak (E-value above 1e-6), the CDR3 was missing, or the read contained stop codons, out-of-frame junctions, or ambiguous translated residues. V3J clonotypes were defined as sequences sharing an identical inferred V gene, J gene, and CDR3 amino acid sequence. To compute the percentage overlap between repertoires, the number of shared unique clonotypes was divided by the size of the smaller repertoire. Repertoire richness was assessed with RTK rarefaction, the Chao1 estimator, and Recon v2.1 estimates of unobserved clonotypes. Not all clones reach the TCRdb copy of this immuneACCESS table, which keeps in-frame sequences only. Checked studies attribute under half of the gap to unresolved V genes and leave the rest unexplained. Clone size and V and J calls were adopted from that table, with D and trimming inferred from the DNA. The sample table records 100,000 or so clones; roughly 45% of these occur just once. About 15% of the sample is taken by the ten largest.

Taken from the germline V gene (reference sequence), the CDR1 and CDR2 loops are GTSNPN and SVGIG. The CDR3, from cysteine to phenylalanine, totals 14 residues. Solely the CDR3 DNA is kept, with 42 bases framed from the first base. V and J are truncated by 3 bases and 2 bases respectively, leaving an intervening sequence of 14 bases. This sequence originates from a woman aged 40 to 49 in good health. Some clones in this sample may be carry-over from other donors' samples. The rearrangement combines TRBV30 with TRBJ2-7; TRBD1 could be the D gene, as 6 bases match. The source material was PBMCs. The sequenced DNA: TGTGCCTGGAGAAGGTCCTGGGACACCTACGAGCAGTACTTC. The encoded protein is CAWRRSWDTYEQYF.